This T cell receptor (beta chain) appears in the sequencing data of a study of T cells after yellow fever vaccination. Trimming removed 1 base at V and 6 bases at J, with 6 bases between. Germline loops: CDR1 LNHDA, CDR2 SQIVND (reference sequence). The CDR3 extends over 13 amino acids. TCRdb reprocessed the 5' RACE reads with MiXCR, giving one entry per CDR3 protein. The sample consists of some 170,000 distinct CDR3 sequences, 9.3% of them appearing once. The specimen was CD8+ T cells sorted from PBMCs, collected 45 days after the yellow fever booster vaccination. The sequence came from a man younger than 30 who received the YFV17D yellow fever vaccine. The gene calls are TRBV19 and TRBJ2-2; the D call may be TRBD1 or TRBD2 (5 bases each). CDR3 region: CASSIVGAGELFF. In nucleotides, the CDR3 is TGTGCCAGTAGTATAGTGGGGGCCGGGGAGCTGTTTTTT.